A single sample is the source of the 8 T cell receptor beta chains below, sequenced in a study of shared clonotypes between healthy human individuals (TCRdb year 2020). Library method: the immunoSEQ multiplex PCR assay. In TCRdb, the immuneACCESS table is reduced to in-frame sequences with V and J assigned. These tables do not hold every clone; where another copy was compared, an unresolved V gene accounts for under half, and the others remain unexplained. This sample gives 2.3 million or so clones in total; over 85% of them show up just once. The biggest ten clones account for under 0.45% of the sample. Sequenced: naive CD4+ T cells from PBMCs. According to the study, the label for this sample's cell subset or site signals: CD45RA+ positively selected. All receptors come from a man aged 18 to 30 in good health. Some clones in this sample may be carry-over from other donors' samples.

This rearrangement joins TRBV6-1 to TRBJ1-2; 7 bases line up with TRBD1. J gave up 2 bases and V 6 bases, and 9 bases lay outside the gene matches. The germline V gene encodes CDR1 MNHNS and CDR2 SASEGT. The CDR3 has 15 amino acids. The CDR3 DNA reads as TGTGCCAGCAGCCCCCAGGGACAGCGAAACTATGGCTACACCTTC. Translation: CASSPQGQRNYGYTF.

The chain carries TRBV4-1 and TRBJ2-3, with 10 bases lining up with TRBD2. Germline V CDR1 and CDR2: MGHRA, YSYEKL. The J segment lost 5 bases and the V segment lost 4 bases, leaving 9 bases of the junction unmatched. The CDR3 spans 16 residues. The CDR3 protein is CASSRGLAGDVDTQYF. The CDR3 nucleotides read TGCGCCAGCAGCCGGGGTCTAGCGGGAGATGTAGATACGCAGTATTTT.

The chain joins TRBV4-2 to TRBJ2-1, with a tentative D call TRBD2 (6 bases). V lost 1 base and J lost 8, with 15 bases in between. CDR3 size: 15 residues. Germline CDR1 LGHNA, CDR2 YNFKEQ. Here the CDR3 reads CASSQGGNGRDEQFF. For the CDR3, the DNA is TGTGCCAGCAGCCAAGGCGGGAACGGCCGGGATGAGCAGTTCTTC.

This sequence joins TRBV5-1 and TRBJ2-7, with TRBD2 identical over 14 bases. The CDR3 spans 17 residues. V lost 0 bases to trimming and J lost 4 bases; unmatched junction nucleotides: 6. The germline gives CDR1 SGHRS, CDR2 YFSETQ. The CDR3 DNA sequence: TGCGCCAGCAGCTTGGTGTCCGGGACTAGCGGGAGTTACGAGCAGTACTTC. Amino acid sequence: CASSLVSGTSGSYEQYF.

V gene TRBV5-8 combines with J gene TRBJ1-1; 9 positions match TRBD1. The germline gives CDR1 SGHTS, CDR2 YDEGEE. This CDR3 region has 15 residues. Trimming removed 2 bases from V and 1 base from J; junction bases left unmatched: 3. The CDR3 sequence is CASSFGTGPNTEAFF. The CDR3 DNA sequence: TGTGCCAGCAGCTTCGGGACAGGGCCGAACACTGAAGCTTTCTTT.

V gene TRBV7-9 combines with J gene TRBJ2-2; D is unresolved. Germline CDR1 SEHNR, CDR2 FQNEAQ (reference sequence). Deletions cut 5 bases from V and 6 bases from J, with 7 bases between. The CDR3 is made up of 12 amino acids. CDR3 coding DNA: TGTGCCAGCAGCCGACTCCCCGGGGAGCTGTTTTTT. Its protein product is CASSRLPGELFF. Filled out from reference TRBV7-9 and TRBJ2-2, the complete variable domain reads DTGVSQNPRHKITKRGQNVTFRCDPISEHNRLYWYRQTLGQGPEFLTYFQNEAQLEKSRLLSDRFSAERPKGSFSTLEIQRTEQGDSAMYLCASSRLPGELFFGEGSRLTVL.

Written as DNA, the CDR3 is TGTGCCAGCAGCTTCAATGGGTGGGGCGGAACGAACACCGGGGAGCTGTTTTTT. Translated: CASSFNGWGGTNTGELFF. This chain uses TRBV11-3 with TRBJ2-2, with D tentatively TRBD1 (5 bases). The CDR3 loop spans 18 amino acids. The germline gives CDR1 SGHNT, CDR2 YENEEA. V dropped 3 bases and J dropped 0 bases, with 17 bases sitting between them.

This chain joins TRBV19 and TRBJ2-7; possibly TRBD2 for D (6 bases). The CDR3 covers 15 residues. Trimming stripped 5 bases from V and 3 bases from J, with 17 bases between. Germline V lookup: CDR1 LNHDA, CDR2 SQIVND (reference sequence). Written as DNA, the CDR3 is TGTGCCAGTAGTTTTCAGGGTGGAGGGTTCTACGAGCAGTACTTC. Translated, it gives CASSFQGGGFYEQYF. Based on the CDR3 plus reference TRBV19 and TRBJ2-7, the full variable domain is DGGITQSPKYLFRKEGQNVTLSCEQNLNHDAMYWYRQDPGQGLRLIYYSQIVNDFQKGDIAEGYSVSREKKESFPLTVTSAQKNPTAFYLCASSFQGGGFYEQYFGPGTRLTVT.